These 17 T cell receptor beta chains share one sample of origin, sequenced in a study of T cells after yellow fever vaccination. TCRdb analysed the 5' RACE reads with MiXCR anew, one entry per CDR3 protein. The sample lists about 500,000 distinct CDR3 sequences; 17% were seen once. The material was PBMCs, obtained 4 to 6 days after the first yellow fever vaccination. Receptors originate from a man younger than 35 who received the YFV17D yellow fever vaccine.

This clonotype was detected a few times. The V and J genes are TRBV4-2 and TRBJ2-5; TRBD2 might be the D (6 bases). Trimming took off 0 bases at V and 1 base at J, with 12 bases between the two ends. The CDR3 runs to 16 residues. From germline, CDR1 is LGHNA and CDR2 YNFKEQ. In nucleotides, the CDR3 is TGTGCCAGCAGCCAAGAGGAGGGAAGGCTCCAAGAGACCCAGTACTTC. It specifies CASSQEEGRLQETQYF.

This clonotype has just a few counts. The CDR3: CASSAVTATEAFF. The CDR3 DNA reads TGTGCCAGCAGCGCGGTTACGGCCACTGAAGCTTTCTTT. The rearrangement links TRBV9 to TRBJ1-1; D not certain. The CDR3 contains 13 residues. V was pared by 3 bases and J by 4 bases, with 10 bases between. Germline V gives CDR1 SGDLS, CDR2 YYNGEE.

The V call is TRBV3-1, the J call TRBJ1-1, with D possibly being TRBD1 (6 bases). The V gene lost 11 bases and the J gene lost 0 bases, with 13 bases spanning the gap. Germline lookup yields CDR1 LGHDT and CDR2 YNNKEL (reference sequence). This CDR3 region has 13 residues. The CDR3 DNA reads TGTGCCGTACGGAGGGGGATGAACACTGAAGCTTTCTTT. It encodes CAVRRGMNTEAFF.

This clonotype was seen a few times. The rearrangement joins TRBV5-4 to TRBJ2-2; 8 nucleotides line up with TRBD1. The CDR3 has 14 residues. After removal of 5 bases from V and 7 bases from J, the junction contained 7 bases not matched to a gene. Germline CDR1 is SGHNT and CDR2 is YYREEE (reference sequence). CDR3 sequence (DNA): TGTGCCAGCAGGTTAACAGGGGGTCGCGGGGAGCTGTTTTTT. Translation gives CASRLTGGRGELFF.

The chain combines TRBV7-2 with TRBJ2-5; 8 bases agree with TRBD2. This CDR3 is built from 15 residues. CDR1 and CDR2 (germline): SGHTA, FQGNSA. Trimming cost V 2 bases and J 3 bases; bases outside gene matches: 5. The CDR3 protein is CASSLSSGPKETQYF. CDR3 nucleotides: TGTGCCAGCAGCTTATCTAGCGGGCCTAAAGAGACCCAGTACTTC.

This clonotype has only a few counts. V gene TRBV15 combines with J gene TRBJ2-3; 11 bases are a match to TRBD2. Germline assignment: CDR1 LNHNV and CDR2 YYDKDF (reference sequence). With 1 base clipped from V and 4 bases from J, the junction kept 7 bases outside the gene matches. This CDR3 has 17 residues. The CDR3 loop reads CATSRVLLAGVADTQYF. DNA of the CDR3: TGTGCCACCAGCAGAGTCTTACTAGCGGGGGTGGCAGATACGCAGTATTTT.

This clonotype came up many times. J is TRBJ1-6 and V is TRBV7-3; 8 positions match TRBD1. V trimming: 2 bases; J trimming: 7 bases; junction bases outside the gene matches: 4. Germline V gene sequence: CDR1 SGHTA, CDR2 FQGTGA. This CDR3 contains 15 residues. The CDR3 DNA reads TGTGCCAGCAGCTTATTCACAGGGGGGAATTCACCCCTCCACTTT. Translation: CASSLFTGGNSPLHF.

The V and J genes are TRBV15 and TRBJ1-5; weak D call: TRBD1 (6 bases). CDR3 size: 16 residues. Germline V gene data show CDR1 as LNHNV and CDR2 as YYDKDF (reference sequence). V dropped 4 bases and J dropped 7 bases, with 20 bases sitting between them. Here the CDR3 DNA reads TGTGCCACCAGCAATAAGGAGCAGGGGCGCGGACAGCCCCAGCATTTT. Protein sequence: CATSNKEQGRGQPQHF.

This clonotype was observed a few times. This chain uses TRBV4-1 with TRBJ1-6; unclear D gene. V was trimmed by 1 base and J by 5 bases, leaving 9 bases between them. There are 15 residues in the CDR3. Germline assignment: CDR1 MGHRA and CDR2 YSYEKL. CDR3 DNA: TGCGCCAGCAGCCAAGGAGGTGCGGATAATTCACCCCTCCACTTT. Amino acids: CASSQGGADNSPLHF.

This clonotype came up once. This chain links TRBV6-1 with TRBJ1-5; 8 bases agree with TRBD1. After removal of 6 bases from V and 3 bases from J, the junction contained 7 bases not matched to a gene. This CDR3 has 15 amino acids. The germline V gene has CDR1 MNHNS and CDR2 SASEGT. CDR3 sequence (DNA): TGTGCCAGCAGACCCACAGGGGGGGTCAATCAGCCCCAGCATTTT. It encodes CASRPTGGVNQPQHF.

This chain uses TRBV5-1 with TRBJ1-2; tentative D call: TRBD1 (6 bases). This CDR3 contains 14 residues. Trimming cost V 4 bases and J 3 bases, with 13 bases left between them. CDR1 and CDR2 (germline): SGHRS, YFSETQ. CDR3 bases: TGCGCCAGCAGCAACCCGACAGGTCACTATGGCTACACCTTC. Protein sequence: CASSNPTGHYGYTF.

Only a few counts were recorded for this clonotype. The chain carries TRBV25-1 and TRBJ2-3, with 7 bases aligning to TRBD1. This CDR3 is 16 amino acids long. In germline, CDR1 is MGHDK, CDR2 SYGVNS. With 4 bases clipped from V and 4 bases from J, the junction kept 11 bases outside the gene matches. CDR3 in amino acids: CASSALQGIGADTQYF. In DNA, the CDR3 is TGTGCCAGCAGTGCTTTACAGGGGATCGGGGCAGATACGCAGTATTTT.

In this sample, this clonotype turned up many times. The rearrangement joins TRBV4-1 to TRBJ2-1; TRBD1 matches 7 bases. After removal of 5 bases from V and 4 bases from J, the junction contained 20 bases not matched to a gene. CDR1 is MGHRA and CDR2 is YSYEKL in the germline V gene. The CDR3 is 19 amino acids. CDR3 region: CASSGHRVRGPGGYNEQFF. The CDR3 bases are TGCGCCAGCAGCGGGCACAGGGTTAGAGGGCCAGGGGGATACAATGAGCAGTTCTTC.

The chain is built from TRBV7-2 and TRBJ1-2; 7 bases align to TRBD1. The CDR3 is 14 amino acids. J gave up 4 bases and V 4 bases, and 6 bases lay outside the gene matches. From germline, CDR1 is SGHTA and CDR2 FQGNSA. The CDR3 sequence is CASSSQGVGYGYTF. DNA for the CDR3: TGTGCCAGCAGCTCTCAGGGGGTTGGCTATGGCTACACCTTC.

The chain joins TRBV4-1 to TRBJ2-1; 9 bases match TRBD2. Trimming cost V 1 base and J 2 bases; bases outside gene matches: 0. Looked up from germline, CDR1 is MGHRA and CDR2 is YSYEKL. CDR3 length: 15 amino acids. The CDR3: CASSQASGAYNEQFF. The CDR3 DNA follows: TGCGCCAGCAGCCAAGCTAGCGGGGCCTACAATGAGCAGTTCTTC.

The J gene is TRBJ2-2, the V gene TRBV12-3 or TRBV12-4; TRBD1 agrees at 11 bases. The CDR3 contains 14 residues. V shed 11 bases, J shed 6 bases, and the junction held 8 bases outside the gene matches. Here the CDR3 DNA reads TGTGCCTCGTGGTGGGACAGGGGGGCCGGGGAGCTGTTTTTT. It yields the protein CASWWDRGAGELFF.

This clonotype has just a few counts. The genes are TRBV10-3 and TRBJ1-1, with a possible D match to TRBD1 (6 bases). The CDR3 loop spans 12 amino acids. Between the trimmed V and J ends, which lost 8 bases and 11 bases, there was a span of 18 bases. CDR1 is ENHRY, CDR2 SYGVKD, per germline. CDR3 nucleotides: TGTGCCATCGGGGCCGGGGGCAGTTATGCTTTCTTT. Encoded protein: CAIGAGGSYAFF.